Listed below are T cell receptor beta chains from one sample, sequenced in a study of blood T cell repertoires in COVID-19. Sequencing was performed with immunoSEQ multiplex PCR; in TCRdb, only in-frame clones are kept and a portion is missing. The repertoire holds over 100,000 clones, with 80% as singletons. Sample: peripheral blood. All receptors come from a man between 60 and 70 years old with active or convalescent COVID-19. CDR3s include the opening cysteine and the closing phenylalanine or tryptophan. Each record gives: D gene, clone size, V gene, J gene, CDR3 DNA, CDR3 protein. D genes are given only for firm matches. Some rows mark clone size as missing; the rest say once, few, many or name a class of expanded clone.

>TRBD2|few|TRBV6-5|TRBJ2-7
TGTGCCAGCGAACCGGACTGGGGAGGGAACTACGAGCAGTACTTC
CASEPDWGGNYEQYF
>TRBD1|.|TRBV25-1|TRBJ1-2
TGTGCCAGCAGTGACTACAGGGGTGGCTACACCTTC
CASSDYRGGYTF
>.|.|TRBV12-5|TRBJ2-3
TGTGCTAGTGGTTTGCAACTCAACACAGATACGCAGTATTTT
CASGLQLNTDTQYF
>TRBD1|.|TRBV10-3|TRBJ1-1
TGTGCCATCAGGTCCTCCGTCACAGGGGGATTGAACACTGAAGCTTTCTTT
CAIRSSVTGGLNTEAFF
>.|.|TRBV28|TRBJ2-1
TGTGCCATCGGGAGACGGCGGGAACAAGAGCAGTTCTTC
CAIGRRREQEQFF
>TRBD1|few|TRBV24-1|TRBJ1-5
TGTGCCACCAGTGATTCCCAGGGGGCGGACAATCAGCCCCAGCATTTT
CATSDSQGADNQPQHF
>TRBD1|.|TRBV10-3|TRBJ1-3
TGTGCCATCAGTGAAGGGACAGGGAGCGGCACCATATATTTT
CAISEGTGSGTIYF
>.|.|TRBV6-5|TRBJ2-3
TGTGCCAGCAGACCTCATCAGGGTGATACGCAGTATTTT
CASRPHQGDTQYF
>.|.|TRBV2|TRBJ1-1
TGTGCCAGCAGTGAATGGGGAGCCAGAGGGAACACTGAAGCTTTCTTT
CASSEWGARGNTEAFF
>.|.|TRBV3-1/TRBV3-2|TRBJ2-3
TGTGCCAGCAGCGCAGAGTCAGGACATCCCCAAGATACGCAGTATTTT
CASSAESGHPQDTQYF
>.|.|TRBV5-4|TRBJ2-3
TGTGCCAGCAGCTTAACACGGGACCAAAGATGGAGGGGTACGCAGTATTTT
CASSLTRDQRWRGTQYF
>.|.|TRBV7-9|TRBJ2-3
TGTGCCAGCAGCCTGGGTGGGGCCGGCACAGATACGCAGTATTTT
CASSLGGAGTDTQYF
>TRBD1|.|TRBV18|TRBJ2-7
TGTGCCAGCTCACCATCAGCCGGGACAGGGGGTTTATACGAGCAGTACTTC
CASSPSAGTGGLYEQYF
>.|.|TRBV7-9|TRBJ1-4
TGTGCCAGCAGCTTGGTGAGCGGGGGAACTAATGAAAAACTGTTTTTT
CASSLVSGGTNEKLFF
>TRBD1|once|TRBV5-1|TRBJ2-7
TGCGCCAGCAGCTTGGCCGAGGCAGGGGGCTACGAGCAGTACTTC
CASSLAEAGGYEQYF
>.|.|TRBV5-1|TRBJ2-2
TGCGCCAGCAGCTTGGCACTAGCCGGGGAGCTGTTTTTT
CASSLALAGELFF
>TRBD2|.|TRBV6-5|TRBJ2-7
TGTGCCAGCAGGGGGGGACTAGCCGCCAACGAGCAGTACTTC
CASRGGLAANEQYF
>.|.|TRBV18|TRBJ2-3
TGTGCCAGCTCACCAGCACTAGCTTCTAGCACAGATACGCAGTATTTT
CASSPALASSTDTQYF
>TRBD2|.|TRBV24-1|TRBJ2-3
TGTGCCACCAGTGACCCCGGGACTAGCGGGAGTTGGGATACGCAGTATTTT
CATSDPGTSGSWDTQYF
>TRBD2|once|TRBV5-1|TRBJ2-1
TGCGCCAGCAGCTACTCTAGCGGGATAAGCTCCTACAATGAGCAGTTCTTC
CASSYSSGISSYNEQFF
>.|few|TRBV7-2|TRBJ2-2
TGTGCCAGCAGCTTAGGTACACTAGCGAACACCGGGGAGCTGTTTTTT
CASSLGTLANTGELFF
>.|.|TRBV20-1|TRBJ2-7
TGCAGTGCTAGTGGCTGGGACACCCGTTGGGGCGAGCAGTACTTC
CSASGWDTRWGEQYF
>TRBD2|few|TRBV7-2|TRBJ2-6
TGTGCCAGCAGCTTAGCTGGTGGGAGGGCGGCTGGGGCCAACGTCCTGACTTTC
CASSLAGGRAAGANVLTF
>.|.|TRBV6-5|TRBJ2-1
TGTGCCAGCAGCTACCTGAGCACGAGTGAGCAGTTCTTC
CASSYLSTSEQFF
>.|.|TRBV19|TRBJ1-5
TGTGCCAGTAGAACCGGGGGATTAGCAGCCCAGCATTTT
CASRTGGLAAQHF
>TRBD2|.|TRBV11-2|TRBJ2-2
TGTGCCAGCAGCTTCAGCGGGAGGGCCACCGGGGAGCTGTTTTTT
CASSFSGRATGELFF
>TRBD2|.|TRBV7-3|TRBJ2-1
TGTGCCAGCAGCCTCGGACTAGCGGGAGGGCCTCGGCGGAATGAGCAGTTCTTC
CASSLGLAGGPRRNEQFF
>.|.|TRBV28|TRBJ2-5
TGTGCCAGCAGCCGCCCGGCGGGATCCCAAGAGACCCAGTACTTC
CASSRPAGSQETQYF
>TRBD1|.|TRBV5-1|TRBJ1-1
TGCGCCAGCAGCTTGAATTACAGGGGGCGGCTGAACACTGAAGCTTTCTTT
CASSLNYRGRLNTEAFF
>.|.|TRBV28|TRBJ1-2
TGTGCCAGCAGGCAGCCAGGAGGTGGCTACACCTTC
CASRQPGGGYTF
>TRBD1|few|TRBV5-4|TRBJ2-5
TGTGCCAGCAGCACCGGGAGCCCAGGGGGCCGGGAGACCCAGTACTTC
CASSTGSPGGRETQYF
>.|.|TRBV18|TRBJ1-1
TGTGCCAGCTCACCTCAGACCGGCGGGAACACTGAAGCTTTCTTT
CASSPQTGGNTEAFF
>TRBD1|.|TRBV5-5|TRBJ1-1
TGTGCCAGCAGCTTCTTGGGACAGGGGGAGACTGAAGCTTTCTTT
CASSFLGQGETEAFF
>.|.|TRBV27|TRBJ2-1
TGTGCCAGCAGTCCGCTACTAGCCTCCTACAATGAGCAGTTCTTC
CASSPLLASYNEQFF
>.|.|TRBV29-1|TRBJ2-5
TGCAGCGTACCTGGAGTGGGTGAGACCCAGTACTTC
CSVPGVGETQYF
>.|.|TRBV25-1|TRBJ1-2
TGTGCCAGCAGTGAATCGGCAGGATACGACTATGGCTACACCTTC
CASSESAGYDYGYTF
>.|few|TRBV28|TRBJ1-2
TGTGCCAGCAGTTTAATTCGTCGGTGGAACTATGGCTACACCTTC
CASSLIRRWNYGYTF
>.|few|TRBV6-5|TRBJ1-1
TGTGCCAGCTTCGGTCGGCGGGTTGAAGCTTTCTTT
CASFGRRVEAFF
>.|.|TRBV18|TRBJ2-5
TGTGCCAGCTCACGACCTCAGGAGACCCAGTACTTC
CASSRPQETQYF
>TRBD2|once|TRBV10-3|TRBJ2-1
TGTGCCACGCACCTAGCGGGAGAAGTCAATGAGCAGTTCTTC
CATHLAGEVNEQFF
>TRBD1|.|TRBV4-3|TRBJ2-7
TGCGCCAGCAGCCAAGCCGACCGACAGGGCTCCTACGAGCAGTACTTC
CASSQADRQGSYEQYF
>.|.|TRBV21-1|TRBJ2-3
TGTGCCAGCCAGTACAGGGGGCAAGCAGCGGATACGCAGTATTTT
CASQYRGQAADTQYF
>.|.|TRBV30|TRBJ1-1
TGTGCCTGGAGTTTCTCCGGCAGGGGAGTATATACTGAAGCTTTCTTT
CAWSFSGRGVYTEAFF
>.|.|TRBV18|TRBJ1-4
TGTGCCAGCTCACCCAGGTCCAGGACAGTTAATGAAAAACTGTTTTTT
CASSPRSRTVNEKLFF
>TRBD2|.|TRBV9|TRBJ2-5
TGTGCCAGCAGCCCGGTGGGAGCGGGAGGCCAAGAGACCCAGTACTTC
CASSPVGAGGQETQYF
>.|.|TRBV5-1|TRBJ1-2
TGCGCCAGCAGCCCCGGGGTTAACTATGGCTACACCTTC
CASSPGVNYGYTF
>TRBD1|.|TRBV28|TRBJ1-2
TGTGCCAGCAGTTTACCGGGGACAGGGTTAGGCTACACCTTC
CASSLPGTGLGYTF
>TRBD1|.|TRBV13|TRBJ1-2
TGTGCCAGCAGCGCGGGACAGGGGGCAAAGGATGGCTACACCTTC
CASSAGQGAKDGYTF
>TRBD1|.|TRBV27|TRBJ2-5
TGTGCCAGCCGTAGTTTACAGGGGGGCGAGACCCAGTACTTC
CASRSLQGGETQYF
>.|.|TRBV7-3|TRBJ1-5
TGTGCCAGCAGCTTAGGGGGCCCCAATCAGCCCCAGCATTTT
CASSLGGPNQPQHF
>.|.|TRBV4-1|TRBJ2-1
TGCGCCAGCAGCCCCACTATCGGGAGAAGCAATGAGCAGTTCTTC
CASSPTIGRSNEQFF
>TRBD2|.|TRBV18|TRBJ2-7
TGTGCCAGCTCACCCTCCGGCGGGAGCTACGAGCAGTACTTC
CASSPSGGSYEQYF
>TRBD1|many|TRBV19|TRBJ2-3
TGTGCCAGTAGTATAGCCGGGACAGGGGTGGATACGCAGTATTTT
CASSIAGTGVDTQYF
>.|.|TRBV11-1|TRBJ2-1
TGTGCCAGCAGCTTCCGACTAGAGGGAGACAGCAATGAGCAGTTCTTC
CASSFRLEGDSNEQFF
>.|.|TRBV28|TRBJ2-3
TGTGCCAGCACCAGGGTGGAGGATACGCAGTATTTT
CASTRVEDTQYF